Each of the 5 T cell receptor beta chains below was sequenced from the same sample in a study of cytomegalovirus exposure and HLA in healthy donors. PCR used 60 Vbeta primers and 13 Jbeta primers. TCRdb's table, derived via immunoSEQ multiplex PCR, lists solely in-frame clones and lacks some. The sample has 130,000 or so clones, 73% seen once; the top ten hold 2.1%. Sequencing was done on a sample of PBMCs. These receptors all stem from a middle-aged woman in good health and CMV-seropositive.

This sequence joins TRBV7-2 and TRBJ2-1; 13 bases are shared with TRBD2. This CDR3 is built from 15 residues. The germline gives CDR1 SGHTA, CDR2 FQGNSA. The trim removed 5 bases at V and 10 bases at J, leaving 8 bases unmatched. CDR3 protein: CASSIGLAGVNEQFF. The DNA of the CDR3 is TGTGCCAGCAGCATTGGACTAGCGGGAGTAAACGAGCAGTTCTTC.

V and J are TRBV7-3 and TRBJ2-2; unclear D gene. V lost 2 bases to trimming and J lost 6 bases, with 7 bases between them. Per the germline V gene, CDR1 is SGHTA and CDR2 is FQGTGA. There are 13 residues in the CDR3. CDR3 DNA sequence: TGTGCCAGCAGCTTAGGCAGTTCCGGGGAGCTGTTTTTT. This translates into CASSLGSSGELFF.

About this clone itself: The final CDR3 position lacks the conserved phenylalanine or tryptophan, pointing to a likely read error. The limits of the CDR3 on the DNA are not certain, so only TCRdb's listed CDR3 is given. CDR3 protein: CASRRTRE. This chain connects TRBV28 to TRBJ1-4; the DNA was not compared with TRBD1, the D call given in the table. With termini counted, the CDR3 has 8 amino acids. Per the germline V gene, CDR1 is MDHEN and CDR2 is SYDVKM.

The chain carries TRBV21-1 and TRBJ1-1; TRBD1 was called by the table and not checked on the DNA. TRBV21-1 is deemed a pseudogene. This CDR3 has 14 amino acids. The CDR3 loop reads CASSSPGRVTEAFF. The CDR3 nucleotides are TGTGCCAGCAGCTCCCCGGGCAGGGTCACTGAAGCTTTCTTT.

The DNA for the CDR3 is TGTGCCAGTAGTGACAGGCCGGGGCCCTACGAGCAGTACTTC. This encodes CASSDRPGPYEQYF. The chain links TRBV19 to TRBJ2-7; possible D gene TRBD1, 6 bases. This CDR3 is 14 amino acids long. The germline V and J ends were trimmed by 5 bases and 2 bases, with 13 bases remaining between them. The germline V gene has CDR1 LNHDA and CDR2 SQIVND (reference sequence).